A selection of T cell receptor beta chains follows, all from one sample in a study of OX40 agonist ivuxolimab in advanced cancers. Measured with immunoSEQ multiplex PCR; TCRdb has only the in-frame clones, and not every one. The table includes tens of thousands of clones, roughly 91% detected once. This specimen was CD4+ or CD8+ T cells sorted from blood, taken in a trial of the OX40 agonist ivuxolimab. Receptors were obtained from an adult with an advanced solid tumor such as melanoma, head and neck, liver or kidney cancer. The CDR3 runs from the conserved cysteine through the conserved F or W. Fields, in order: clone size, D gene, J gene, V gene, CDR3 protein, CDR3 DNA. D genes are given only for firm matches. The size entry is marked missing in some rows and otherwise reads once, few, many or a size class.

clone size: -; D gene: -; J gene: TRBJ2-2; V gene: TRBV4-2; CDR3 protein: CASSQGQTYTGELFF; CDR3 DNA: TGTGCCAGCAGCCAAGGACAGACGTACACCGGGGAGCTGTTTTTT
clone size: -; D gene: TRBD2; J gene: TRBJ2-1; V gene: TRBV7-9; CDR3 protein: CASALAASSYNEQFF; CDR3 DNA: TGTGCCAGCGCACTAGCGGCGAGCTCCTACAATGAGCAGTTCTTC
clone size: -; D gene: -; J gene: TRBJ2-1; V gene: TRBV28; CDR3 protein: CASSDPTGYNEQFF; CDR3 DNA: TGTGCCAGCAGTGATCCGACAGGTTACAATGAGCAGTTCTTC
clone size: -; D gene: -; J gene: TRBJ2-7; V gene: TRBV5-4; CDR3 protein: CASSLGPAPYEQYF; CDR3 DNA: TGTGCCAGCAGCTTGGGACCCGCTCCCTACGAGCAGTACTTC
clone size: -; D gene: -; J gene: TRBJ2-7; V gene: TRBV10-2; CDR3 protein: CASSESWRGNHEQYF; CDR3 DNA: TGCGCCAGCAGTGAGTCGTGGAGGGGGAACCACGAGCAGTACTTC
clone size: -; D gene: TRBD1; J gene: TRBJ2-1; V gene: TRBV5-1; CDR3 protein: CASETGTGSLDEQFF; CDR3 DNA: TGCGCCAGCGAGACCGGGACAGGGTCTTTGGATGAGCAGTTCTTC
clone size: -; D gene: -; J gene: TRBJ1-3; V gene: TRBV4-1; CDR3 protein: CASSRDILQATGNTIYF; CDR3 DNA: TGCGCCAGCAGCCGGGACATACTCCAAGCGACAGGAAACACCATATATTTT
clone size: -; D gene: -; J gene: TRBJ2-1; V gene: TRBV7-2; CDR3 protein: CASSSYGSYNEQFF; CDR3 DNA: TGTGCCAGCAGCTCATACGGTTCGTACAATGAGCAGTTCTTC
clone size: -; D gene: -; J gene: TRBJ1-2; V gene: TRBV4-1; CDR3 protein: CASRLMGEDGYTF; CDR3 DNA: TGCGCCAGCAGACTAATGGGAGAAGATGGCTACACCTTC
clone size: -; D gene: -; J gene: TRBJ2-1; V gene: TRBV2; CDR3 protein: CASSPDNGANEQFF; CDR3 DNA: TGTGCCAGCAGCCCAGATAACGGGGCAAATGAGCAGTTCTTC
clone size: -; D gene: -; J gene: TRBJ2-3; V gene: TRBV25-1; CDR3 protein: CASSEMGSRGTDTQYF; CDR3 DNA: TGTGCCAGCAGTGAAATGGGGTCACGGGGCACAGATACGCAGTATTTT
clone size: -; D gene: -; J gene: TRBJ2-2; V gene: TRBV4-2; CDR3 protein: CASSQGSGNTGELFF; CDR3 DNA: TGTGCCAGCAGCCAAGGGAGCGGGAACACCGGGGAGCTGTTTTTT
clone size: -; D gene: -; J gene: TRBJ2-1; V gene: TRBV4-1; CDR3 protein: CASSQDYTSSYNEQFF; CDR3 DNA: TGCGCCAGCAGCCAAGATTACACTAGCTCCTACAATGAGCAGTTCTTC
clone size: -; D gene: -; J gene: TRBJ2-2; V gene: TRBV18; CDR3 protein: CASSPYRTNTGELFF; CDR3 DNA: TGTGCCAGCTCACCATACAGGACTAACACCGGGGAGCTGTTTTTT
clone size: -; D gene: -; J gene: TRBJ2-2; V gene: TRBV27; CDR3 protein: CASSPKGRRTELTNTGELFF; CDR3 DNA: TGTGCCAGCAGTCCCAAAGGTCGGAGGACGGAATTAACGAACACCGGGGAGCTGTTTTTT
clone size: -; D gene: -; J gene: TRBJ1-1; V gene: TRBV14; CDR3 protein: CASSQLGGVRAFF; CDR3 DNA: TGTGCCAGCAGCCAACTCGGGGGAGTCAGAGCTTTCTTT
clone size: few; D gene: -; J gene: TRBJ1-1; V gene: TRBV5-1; CDR3 protein: CASSQMGQNTEAFF; CDR3 DNA: TGCGCCAGCAGCCAAATGGGACAAAACACTGAAGCTTTCTTT
clone size: -; D gene: TRBD1; J gene: TRBJ1-1; V gene: TRBV15; CDR3 protein: CATSRDRTGDTEAFF; CDR3 DNA: TGTGCCACCAGCAGAGATCGGACAGGGGACACTGAAGCTTTCTTT
clone size: -; D gene: -; J gene: TRBJ2-5; V gene: TRBV12-5; CDR3 protein: CASALTGIETQYF; CDR3 DNA: TGTGCTAGTGCCCTGACAGGTATCGAGACCCAGTACTTC
clone size: -; D gene: -; J gene: TRBJ2-1; V gene: TRBV15; CDR3 protein: CATSREASGAGQNEQFF; CDR3 DNA: TGTGCCACCAGCAGAGAAGCCTCGGGAGCGGGTCAGAATGAGCAGTTCTTC
clone size: -; D gene: TRBD1; J gene: TRBJ2-7; V gene: TRBV28; CDR3 protein: CASTSGTGAYEQYF; CDR3 DNA: TGTGCCAGCACTAGTGGGACAGGGGCCTACGAGCAGTACTTC
clone size: -; D gene: TRBD2; J gene: TRBJ2-5; V gene: TRBV6-1; CDR3 protein: CASSGGGMAQYF; CDR3 DNA: TGTGCCAGCAGTGGGGGGGGGATGGCCCAGTACTTC
clone size: -; D gene: -; J gene: TRBJ2-3; V gene: TRBV27; CDR3 protein: CASSPREVRGDTQYF; CDR3 DNA: TGTGCCAGCAGCCCTAGAGAGGTTCGAGGGGATACGCAGTATTTT
clone size: few; D gene: TRBD2; J gene: TRBJ2-3; V gene: TRBV27; CDR3 protein: CASTHQRGGQGTDTQYF; CDR3 DNA: TGTGCCAGCACCCATCAGCGGGGGGGACAAGGCACAGATACGCAGTATTTT
clone size: -; D gene: -; J gene: TRBJ2-1; V gene: TRBV5-1; CDR3 protein: CASSLDPNNEQFF; CDR3 DNA: TGCGCCAGCAGCTTGGATCCCAACAATGAGCAGTTCTTC
clone size: -; D gene: -; J gene: TRBJ2-2; V gene: TRBV19; CDR3 protein: CATHALNTGELFF; CDR3 DNA: TGTGCCACTCATGCCCTGAACACCGGGGAGCTGTTTTTT
clone size: -; D gene: -; J gene: TRBJ2-2; V gene: TRBV9; CDR3 protein: CASTDSANTGELFF; CDR3 DNA: TGTGCCAGCACAGACAGTGCGAACACCGGGGAGCTGTTTTTT
clone size: -; D gene: -; J gene: TRBJ2-4; V gene: TRBV11-1; CDR3 protein: CASSLALGGGRNIQYF; CDR3 DNA: TGTGCCAGCAGCTTAGCGCTAGGGGGCGGGAGGAACATTCAGTACTTC
clone size: -; D gene: -; J gene: TRBJ2-7; V gene: TRBV29-1; CDR3 protein: CSVENGDGTISTWDEQYF; CDR3 DNA: TGCAGCGTTGAAAATGGGGACGGAACCATTTCTACTTGGGACGAGCAGTACTTC
clone size: -; D gene: TRBD1; J gene: TRBJ1-1; V gene: TRBV19; CDR3 protein: CASRSRQGLESLPEAFF; CDR3 DNA: TGTGCCAGTAGGAGCCGACAGGGGCTTGAATCCCTACCTGAAGCTTTCTTT
clone size: -; D gene: -; J gene: TRBJ1-4; V gene: TRBV6-5; CDR3 protein: CASTESGTLNEKLFF; CDR3 DNA: TGTGCCAGCACAGAGAGCGGGACCCTTAATGAAAAACTGTTTTTT
clone size: -; D gene: -; J gene: TRBJ2-2; V gene: TRBV7-7; CDR3 protein: CASSPSAPIGTGELFF; CDR3 DNA: TGTGCCAGCAGCCCATCGGCCCCTATCGGCACCGGGGAGCTGTTTTTT
clone size: -; D gene: TRBD1; J gene: TRBJ2-5; V gene: TRBV4-1; CDR3 protein: CASSHPYRDRGETQYF; CDR3 DNA: TGCGCCAGCAGCCACCCGTATCGGGACAGGGGAGAGACCCAGTACTTC
clone size: -; D gene: -; J gene: TRBJ2-3; V gene: TRBV9; CDR3 protein: CASSVDRVVDTQYF; CDR3 DNA: TGTGCCAGCAGCGTAGACAGGGTGGTAGATACGCAGTATTTT
clone size: few; D gene: -; J gene: TRBJ2-4; V gene: TRBV6-5; CDR3 protein: CASNTNDNIQYF; CDR3 DNA: TGTGCCAGCAATACGAACGATAACATTCAGTACTTC
clone size: -; D gene: TRBD1; J gene: TRBJ2-7; V gene: TRBV2; CDR3 protein: CASSSRTGDHYEQYF; CDR3 DNA: TGTGCCAGCAGTAGCCGGACAGGGGACCACTACGAGCAGTACTTC
clone size: -; D gene: TRBD2; J gene: TRBJ2-7; V gene: TRBV6-1; CDR3 protein: CASSEGLILAGVSYEQYF; CDR3 DNA: TGTGCCAGCAGTGAAGGACTCATTCTAGCGGGAGTTTCCTACGAGCAGTACTTC
clone size: -; D gene: -; J gene: TRBJ1-2; V gene: TRBV7-2; CDR3 protein: CASSVGGSYGYTF; CDR3 DNA: TGTGCCAGCAGCGTAGGGGGGTCCTATGGCTACACCTTC
clone size: -; D gene: TRBD1; J gene: TRBJ2-3; V gene: TRBV5-8; CDR3 protein: CASSFGQGVADTQYF; CDR3 DNA: TGTGCCAGCAGCTTCGGACAGGGGGTCGCAGATACGCAGTATTTT
clone size: -; D gene: TRBD2; J gene: TRBJ2-1; V gene: TRBV7-2; CDR3 protein: CASRHTRLSGKGNEQFF; CDR3 DNA: TGTGCCAGCAGGCATACCCGACTTAGCGGGAAGGGCAATGAGCAGTTCTTC
clone size: -; D gene: -; J gene: TRBJ1-4; V gene: TRBV10-2; CDR3 protein: CASSEGEREFVTNEKLFF; CDR3 DNA: TGCGCCAGCAGTGAAGGAGAGAGGGAGTTTGTCACTAATGAAAAACTGTTTTTT
clone size: once; D gene: TRBD1; J gene: TRBJ1-4; V gene: TRBV10-3; CDR3 protein: CAASPGQGLPIAVF; CDR3 DNA: TGTGCCGCGTCACCGGGACAGGGCCTTCCCATCGCCGTTTTT
clone size: -; D gene: -; J gene: TRBJ2-5; V gene: TRBV5-1; CDR3 protein: CASSLGRTGQETQYF; CDR3 DNA: TGCGCCAGCAGCTTGGGTCGAACAGGACAAGAGACCCAGTACTTC
clone size: -; D gene: TRBD1; J gene: TRBJ1-6; V gene: TRBV11-2; CDR3 protein: CASRQPGGANSPLHF; CDR3 DNA: TGTGCCAGCAGACAACCAGGGGGCGCGAATTCACCCCTCCACTTT
clone size: -; D gene: -; J gene: TRBJ2-7; V gene: TRBV4-3; CDR3 protein: CASSQGLAYEQYF; CDR3 DNA: TGCGCCAGCAGCCAAGGCCTGGCCTACGAGCAGTACTTC
clone size: -; D gene: -; J gene: TRBJ1-4; V gene: TRBV6-1; CDR3 protein: CASSDLTGEKLFF; CDR3 DNA: TGTGCCAGCAGTGATTTGACAGGCGAAAAACTGTTTTTT
clone size: -; D gene: -; J gene: TRBJ1-1; V gene: TRBV19; CDR3 protein: CASSLTGRAAAFF; CDR3 DNA: TGTGCCAGTAGTCTGACAGGCAGGGCTGCTGCTTTCTTT
clone size: -; D gene: TRBD2; J gene: TRBJ2-1; V gene: TRBV28; CDR3 protein: CASRGGILAGGPLFF; CDR3 DNA: TGTGCCAGCAGGGGGGGGATACTAGCGGGAGGGCCCTTGTTCTTC
clone size: -; D gene: -; J gene: TRBJ1-3; V gene: TRBV5-4; CDR3 protein: CASSLDLAGNTIYF; CDR3 DNA: TGTGCCAGCAGCTTGGATCTTGCGGGAAACACCATATATTTT
clone size: -; D gene: TRBD1; J gene: TRBJ1-2; V gene: TRBV4-2; CDR3 protein: CASSQEISKGQGNYGYTF; CDR3 DNA: TGTGCCAGCAGCCAAGAGATATCGAAGGGACAGGGAAACTATGGCTACACCTTC
clone size: -; D gene: -; J gene: TRBJ1-6; V gene: TRBV6-5; CDR3 protein: CASSNANSPLHF; CDR3 DNA: TGTGCCAGCAGTAACGCGAATTCACCCCTCCACTTT
clone size: once; D gene: -; J gene: TRBJ1-1; V gene: TRBV6-5; CDR3 protein: CASSYSRTHTEAFF; CDR3 DNA: TGTGCCAGCAGTTATTCTCGGACACACACTGAAGCTTTCTTT
clone size: -; D gene: -; J gene: TRBJ2-3; V gene: TRBV11-3; CDR3 protein: CASSLKLRADTQYF; CDR3 DNA: TGTGCCAGCAGCTTAAAATTACGGGCAGATACGCAGTATTTT
clone size: -; D gene: -; J gene: TRBJ2-5; V gene: TRBV19; CDR3 protein: CASSFGLTETQYF; CDR3 DNA: TGTGCCAGTAGCTTTGGACTAACGGAGACCCAGTACTTC